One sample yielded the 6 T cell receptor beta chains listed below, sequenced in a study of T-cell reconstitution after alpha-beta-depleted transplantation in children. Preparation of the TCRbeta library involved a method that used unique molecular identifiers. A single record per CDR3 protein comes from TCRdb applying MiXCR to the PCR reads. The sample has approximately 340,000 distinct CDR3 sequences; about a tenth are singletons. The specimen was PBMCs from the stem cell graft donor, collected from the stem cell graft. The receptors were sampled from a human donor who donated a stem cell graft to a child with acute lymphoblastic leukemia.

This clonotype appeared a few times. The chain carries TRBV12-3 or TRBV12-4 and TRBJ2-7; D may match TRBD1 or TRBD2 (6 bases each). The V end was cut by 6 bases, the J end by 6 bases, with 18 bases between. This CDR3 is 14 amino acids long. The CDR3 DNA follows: TGTGCCAGCAGCTACGGACTACCCAGGGGCGAGCAGTACTTC. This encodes CASSYGLPRGEQYF.

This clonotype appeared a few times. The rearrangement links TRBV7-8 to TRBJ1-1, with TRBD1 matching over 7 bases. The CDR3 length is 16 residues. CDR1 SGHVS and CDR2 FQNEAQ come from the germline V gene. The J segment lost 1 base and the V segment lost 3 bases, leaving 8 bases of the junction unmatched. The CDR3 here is CASSFPQGEGNTEAFF. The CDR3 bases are TGTGCCAGCAGCTTTCCCCAGGGGGAGGGGAACACTGAAGCTTTCTTT.

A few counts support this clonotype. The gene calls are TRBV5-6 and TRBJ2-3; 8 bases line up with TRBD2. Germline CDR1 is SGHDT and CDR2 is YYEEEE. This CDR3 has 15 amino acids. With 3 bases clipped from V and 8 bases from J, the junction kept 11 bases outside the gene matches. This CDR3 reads CASSSWAGGIITQYF. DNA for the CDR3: TGTGCCAGCAGCTCATGGGCGGGAGGTATTATTACGCAGTATTTT.

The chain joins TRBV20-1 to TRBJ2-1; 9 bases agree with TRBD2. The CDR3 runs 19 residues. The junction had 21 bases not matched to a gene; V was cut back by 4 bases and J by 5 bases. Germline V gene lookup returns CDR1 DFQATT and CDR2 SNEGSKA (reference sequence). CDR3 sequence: CSATYGRGAGGIMNNEQFF. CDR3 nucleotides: TGCAGTGCTACGTATGGGAGAGGAGCGGGAGGTATAATGAACAATGAGCAGTTCTTC.

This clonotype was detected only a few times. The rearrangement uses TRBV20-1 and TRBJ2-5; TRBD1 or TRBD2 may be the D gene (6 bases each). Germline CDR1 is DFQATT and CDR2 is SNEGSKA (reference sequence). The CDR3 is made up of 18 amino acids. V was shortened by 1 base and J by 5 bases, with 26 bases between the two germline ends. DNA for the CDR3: TGCAGTGCTAGAGTCCGGGGGCTAGCGCAATACCCCGGGGAGACCCAGTACTTC. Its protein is CSARVRGLAQYPGETQYF.

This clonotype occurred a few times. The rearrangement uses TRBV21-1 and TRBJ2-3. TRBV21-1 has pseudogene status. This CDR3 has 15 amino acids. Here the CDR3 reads CASTGRKEDWDTQYF. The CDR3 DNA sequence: TGTGCCAGCACTGGCCGGAAAGAAGACTGGGATACGCAGTATTTT.